The clone carrying this T cell receptor beta chain showed up many times. This record belongs to a study of neurological immune-mediated disorders. Specified time point: longitudinal time-point 1 (baseline). The CDR3 totals 13 residues. Germline V gives CDR1 SQVTM, CDR2 ANQGSEA. The V segment lost 3 bases and the J segment 7 bases; nucleotides outside the gene matches: 7. Using its own MiXCR run on the 5' RACE reads, TCRdb lists one record per CDR3 protein. The sample has about 50,000 distinct CDR3 sequences, about 9% seen once. This sequence joins TRBV29-1 and TRBJ1-2; 8 bases map to TRBD1. The sequence was collected from a woman aged 40 to 49 in good health. The sequencing input was PBMCs. The DNA of the CDR3 is TGCAGCGTTGAGCGACAGGGGTATAGTGGCTACACCTTC. Its protein is CSVERQGYSGYTF.